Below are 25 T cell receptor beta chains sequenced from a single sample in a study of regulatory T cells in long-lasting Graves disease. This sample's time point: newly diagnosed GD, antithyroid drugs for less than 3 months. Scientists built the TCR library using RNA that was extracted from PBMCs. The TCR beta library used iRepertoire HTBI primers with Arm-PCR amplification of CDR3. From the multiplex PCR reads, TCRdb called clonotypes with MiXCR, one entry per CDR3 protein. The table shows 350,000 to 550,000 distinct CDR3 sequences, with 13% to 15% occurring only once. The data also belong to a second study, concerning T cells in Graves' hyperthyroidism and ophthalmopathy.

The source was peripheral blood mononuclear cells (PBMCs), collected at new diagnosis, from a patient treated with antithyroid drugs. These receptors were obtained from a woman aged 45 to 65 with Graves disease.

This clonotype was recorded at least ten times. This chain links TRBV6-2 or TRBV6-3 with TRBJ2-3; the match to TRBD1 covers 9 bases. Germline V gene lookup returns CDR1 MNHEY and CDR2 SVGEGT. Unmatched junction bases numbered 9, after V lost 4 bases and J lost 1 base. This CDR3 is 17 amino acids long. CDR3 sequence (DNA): TGTGCCAGCAGTTCGGGACAGGGCTCGCCAGGCACAGATACGCAGTATTTT. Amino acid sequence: CASSSGQGSPGTDTQYF.

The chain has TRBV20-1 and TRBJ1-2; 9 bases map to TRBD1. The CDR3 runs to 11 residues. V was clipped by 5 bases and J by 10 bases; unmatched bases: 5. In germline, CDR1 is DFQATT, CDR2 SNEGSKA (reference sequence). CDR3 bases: TGCAGTGCTCACGACAGGGGGTTCTACACCTTC. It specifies CSAHDRGFYTF.

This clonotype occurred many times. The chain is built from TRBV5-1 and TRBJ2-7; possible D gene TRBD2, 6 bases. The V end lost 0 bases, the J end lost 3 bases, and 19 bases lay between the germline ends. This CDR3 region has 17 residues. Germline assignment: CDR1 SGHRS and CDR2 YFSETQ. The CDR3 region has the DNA TGCGCCAGCAGCTTGGCAACCTCGGGCGGGACGGTCTACGAGCAGTACTTC. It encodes CASSLATSGGTVYEQYF.

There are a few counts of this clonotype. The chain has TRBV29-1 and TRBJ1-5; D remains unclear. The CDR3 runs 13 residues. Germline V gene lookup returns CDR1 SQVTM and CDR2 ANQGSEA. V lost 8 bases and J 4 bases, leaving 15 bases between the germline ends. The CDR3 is CSCADGLNQPQHF. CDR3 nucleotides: TGCAGCTGCGCGGACGGATTAAATCAGCCCCAGCATTTT. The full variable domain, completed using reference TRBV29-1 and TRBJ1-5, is SAVISQKPSRDICQRGTSLTIQCQVDSQVTMMFWYRQQPGQSLTLIATANQGSEATYESGFVIDKFPISRPNLTFSTLTVSNMSPEDSSIYLCSCADGLNQPQHFGDGTRLSIL.

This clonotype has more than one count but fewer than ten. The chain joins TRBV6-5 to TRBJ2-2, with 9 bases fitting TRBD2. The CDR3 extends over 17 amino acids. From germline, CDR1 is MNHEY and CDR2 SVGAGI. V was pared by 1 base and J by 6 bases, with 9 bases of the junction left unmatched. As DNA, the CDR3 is TGTGCCAGCAGTTACTGGGGGGCGGGAGGGCTCGCCGGGGAGCTGTTTTTT. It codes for CASSYWGAGGLAGELFF.

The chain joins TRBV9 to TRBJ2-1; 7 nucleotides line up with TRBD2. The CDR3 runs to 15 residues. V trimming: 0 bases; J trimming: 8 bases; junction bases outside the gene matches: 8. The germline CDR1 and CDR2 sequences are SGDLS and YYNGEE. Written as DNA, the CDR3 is TGTGCCAGCAGCGTAGGTCCGGGAGGCCGGGATGAGCAGTTCTTC. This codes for CASSVGPGGRDEQFF. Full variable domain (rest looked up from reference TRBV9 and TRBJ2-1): DSGVTQTPKHLITATGQRVTLRCSPRSGDLSVYWYQQSLDQGLQFLIQYYNGEERAKGNILERFSAQQFPDLHSELNLSSLELGDSALYFCASSVGPGGRDEQFFGPGTRLTVL.

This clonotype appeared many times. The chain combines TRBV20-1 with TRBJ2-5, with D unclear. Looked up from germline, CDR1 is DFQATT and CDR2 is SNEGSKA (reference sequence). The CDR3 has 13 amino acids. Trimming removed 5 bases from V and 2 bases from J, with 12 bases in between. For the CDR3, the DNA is TGCAGTGCTCCCCGAGTAATTCAAGAGACCCAGTACTTC. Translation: CSAPRVIQETQYF.

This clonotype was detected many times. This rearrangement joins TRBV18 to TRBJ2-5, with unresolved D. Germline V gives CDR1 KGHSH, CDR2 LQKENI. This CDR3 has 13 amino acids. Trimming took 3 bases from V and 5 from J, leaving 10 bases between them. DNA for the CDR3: TGTGCCAGCTCACCTAAAGGGATGGAGACCCAGTACTTC. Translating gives CASSPKGMETQYF.

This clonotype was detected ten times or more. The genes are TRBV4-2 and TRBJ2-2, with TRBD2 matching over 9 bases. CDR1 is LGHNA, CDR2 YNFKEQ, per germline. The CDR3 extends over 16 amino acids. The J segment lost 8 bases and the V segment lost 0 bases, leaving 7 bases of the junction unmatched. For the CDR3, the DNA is TGTGCCAGCAGCCAAGAAGCTAGCGGGATGGTTGGGGAGCTGTTTTTT. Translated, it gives CASSQEASGMVGELFF.

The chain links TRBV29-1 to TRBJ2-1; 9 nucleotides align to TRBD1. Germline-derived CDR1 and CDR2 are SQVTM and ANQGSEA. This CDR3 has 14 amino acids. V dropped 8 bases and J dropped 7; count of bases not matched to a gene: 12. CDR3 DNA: TGCAGCATAGACCGGACAGGGGCGCGGAATGAGCAGTTCTTC. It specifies CSIDRTGARNEQFF.

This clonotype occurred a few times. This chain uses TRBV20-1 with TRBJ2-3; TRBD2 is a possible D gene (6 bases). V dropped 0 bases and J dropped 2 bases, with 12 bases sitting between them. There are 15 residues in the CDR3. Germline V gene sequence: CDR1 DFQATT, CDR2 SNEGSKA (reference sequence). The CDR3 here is CSARDWLASTDTQYF. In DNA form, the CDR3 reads TGCAGTGCTAGAGATTGGCTAGCGTCCACAGATACGCAGTATTTT.

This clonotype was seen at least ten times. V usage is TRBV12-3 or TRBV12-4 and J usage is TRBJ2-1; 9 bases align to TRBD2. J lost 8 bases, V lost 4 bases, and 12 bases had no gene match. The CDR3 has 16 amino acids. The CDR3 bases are TGTGCCAGCAGTTCACTAGGGGTTAGCGGGAGTTATGAGCAGTTCTTC. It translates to CASSSLGVSGSYEQFF.

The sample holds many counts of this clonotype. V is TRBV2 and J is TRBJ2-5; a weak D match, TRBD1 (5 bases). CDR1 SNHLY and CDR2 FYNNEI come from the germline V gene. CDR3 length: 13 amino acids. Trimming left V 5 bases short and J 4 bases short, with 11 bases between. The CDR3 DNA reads TGTGCCAGCAGTTCGGACATGGCAGAGACCCAGTACTTC. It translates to CASSSDMAETQYF.

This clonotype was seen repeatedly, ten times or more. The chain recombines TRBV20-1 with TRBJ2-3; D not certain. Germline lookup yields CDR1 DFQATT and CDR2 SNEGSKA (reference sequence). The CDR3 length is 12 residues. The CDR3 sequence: CSGGQGTDTQYF. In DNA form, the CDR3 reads TGCAGCGGTGGGCAGGGCACAGATACGCAGTATTTT.

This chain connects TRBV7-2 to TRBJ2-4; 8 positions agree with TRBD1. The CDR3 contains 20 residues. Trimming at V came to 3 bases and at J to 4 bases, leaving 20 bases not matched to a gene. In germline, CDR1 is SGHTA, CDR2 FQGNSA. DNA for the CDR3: TGTGCCAGCAGCTTGCCCCGAACGGAGGTGGACAGGGCAATGAAAAACATTCAGTACTTC. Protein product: CASSLPRTEVDRAMKNIQYF.

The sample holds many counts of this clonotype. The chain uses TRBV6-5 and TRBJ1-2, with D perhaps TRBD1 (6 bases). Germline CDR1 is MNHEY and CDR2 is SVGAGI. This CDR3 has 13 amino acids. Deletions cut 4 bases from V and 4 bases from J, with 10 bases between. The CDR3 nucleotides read TGTGCCAGCAGTTTTCAGGGGACCTATGGCTACACCTTC. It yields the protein CASSFQGTYGYTF.

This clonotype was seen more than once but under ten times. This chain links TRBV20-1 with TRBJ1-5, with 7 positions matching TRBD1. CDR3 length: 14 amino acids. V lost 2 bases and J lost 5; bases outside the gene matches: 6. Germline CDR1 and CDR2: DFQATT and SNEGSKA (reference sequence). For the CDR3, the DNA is TGCAGTGCTAGAAGGACAGGCAATTATCAGCCCCAGCATTTT. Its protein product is CSARRTGNYQPQHF.

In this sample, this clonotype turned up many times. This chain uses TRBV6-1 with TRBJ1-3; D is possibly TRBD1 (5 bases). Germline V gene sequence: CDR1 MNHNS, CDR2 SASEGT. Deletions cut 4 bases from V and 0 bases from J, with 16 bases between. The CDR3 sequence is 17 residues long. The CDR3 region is CASSARDSSSSGNTIYF. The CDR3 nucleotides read TGTGCCAGCAGTGCAAGGGACTCATCGAGCTCTGGAAACACCATATATTTT.

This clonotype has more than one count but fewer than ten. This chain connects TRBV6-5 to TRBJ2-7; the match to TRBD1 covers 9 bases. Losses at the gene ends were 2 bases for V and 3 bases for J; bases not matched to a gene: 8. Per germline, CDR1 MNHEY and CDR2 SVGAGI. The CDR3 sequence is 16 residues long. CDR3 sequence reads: CASSYVGQGLFYEQYF. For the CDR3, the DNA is TGTGCCAGCAGTTACGTGGGACAGGGATTATTCTACGAGCAGTACTTC.

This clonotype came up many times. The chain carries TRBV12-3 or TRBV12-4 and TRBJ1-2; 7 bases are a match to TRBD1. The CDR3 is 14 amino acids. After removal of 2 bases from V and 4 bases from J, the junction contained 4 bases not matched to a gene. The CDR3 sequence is CASSLLRTGYGYTF. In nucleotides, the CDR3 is TGTGCCAGCAGTTTATTACGGACAGGCTATGGCTACACCTTC.

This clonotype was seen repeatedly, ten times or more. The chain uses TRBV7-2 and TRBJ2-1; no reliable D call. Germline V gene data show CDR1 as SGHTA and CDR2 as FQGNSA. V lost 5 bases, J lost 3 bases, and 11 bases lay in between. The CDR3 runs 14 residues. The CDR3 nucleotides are TGTGCCAGCAGCCGGGCCGTCGACTACAATGAGCAGTTCTTC. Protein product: CASSRAVDYNEQFF.

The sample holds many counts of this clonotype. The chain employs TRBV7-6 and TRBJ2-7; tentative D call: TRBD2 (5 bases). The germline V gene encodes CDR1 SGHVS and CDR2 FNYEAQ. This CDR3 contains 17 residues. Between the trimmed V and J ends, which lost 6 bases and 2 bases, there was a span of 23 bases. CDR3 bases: TGTGCCAGCAGTAATCGCATTCGGGGAGCGAGGGCCTACGAGCAGTACTTC. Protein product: CASSNRIRGARAYEQYF.

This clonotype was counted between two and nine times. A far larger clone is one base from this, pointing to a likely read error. CDR3 DNA sequence: TGTGCCAGCAGCTGGACAGTCAATGAGCAGTACTTC. Its protein is CASSWTVNEQYF. The rearrangement uses TRBV11-2 and TRBJ2-7; maybe TRBD1 (6 bases). From germline, CDR1 is SGHAT and CDR2 FQNNGV. The CDR3 has 12 amino acids. Trimming pared 4 bases from V and 7 bases from J, leaving 11 bases between.

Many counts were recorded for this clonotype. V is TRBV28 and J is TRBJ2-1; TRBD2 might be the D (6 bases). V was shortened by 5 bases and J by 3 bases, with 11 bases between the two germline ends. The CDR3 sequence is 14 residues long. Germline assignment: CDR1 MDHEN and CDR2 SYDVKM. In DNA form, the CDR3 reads TGTGCCAGCAGTCAGGAGGGCCTCTACAATGAGCAGTTCTTC. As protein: CASSQEGLYNEQFF.

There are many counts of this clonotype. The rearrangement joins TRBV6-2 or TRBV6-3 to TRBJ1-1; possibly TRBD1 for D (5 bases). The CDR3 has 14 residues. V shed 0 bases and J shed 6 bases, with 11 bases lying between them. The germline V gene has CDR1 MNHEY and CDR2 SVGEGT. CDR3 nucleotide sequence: TGTGCCAGCAGTTACTCCAGCAGGGTGGCTGAAGCTTTCTTT. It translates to CASSYSSRVAEAFF.